A selection of T cell receptor beta chains follows, all from one sample in a study of blood T cells in healthy people across ages. TCRdb itself ran the 5' RACE reads through MiXCR, one entry per CDR3 protein. The data contain 1.5 million to 2 million distinct CDR3 sequences, about 31% of them seen just once; the ten biggest clones take up over 9%. The sample was blood. The origin of the receptors is a woman aged 25-40 years in good health. Both conserved end residues are part of each CDR3. D genes are given only for firm matches. Clone size appears in some rows only: once, few, many, or a class for an expanded clone.

many	TRBJ2-7	TRBV29-1	TRBD1	13	TGCAGCGTTGGACAGGGGGCCGGCTACGAGCAGTACTTC	CSVGQGAGYEQYF
many	TRBJ2-3	TRBV7-3	TRBD2	15	TGTGCCAGCAGCCCATCAGCGGGGGGCACAGATACGCAGTATTTT	CASSPSAGGTDTQYF
NA	TRBJ2-1	TRBV7-3	NA	15	TGTGCCAGCAGCGCCGACTTGACCCGGTACAATGAGCAGTTCTTC	CASSADLTRYNEQFF
NA	TRBJ2-6	TRBV29-1	TRBD1	16	TGCAGCGTATCAGGGACAGGGGCGGCTGGGGCCAACGTCCTGACTTTC	CSVSGTGAAGANVLTF
NA	TRBJ2-7	TRBV5-1	NA	14	TGCGCCAGCAGCCGGGACTTCCAAGGGGGGGAGCAGTACTTC	CASSRDFQGGEQYF
few	TRBJ1-1	TRBV6-2/TRBV6-3	NA	13	TGTGCCAGCAGTTACAGGACTAACACTGAAGCTTTCTTT	CASSYRTNTEAFF
few	TRBJ2-1	TRBV20-1	NA	17	TGCAGTGCTAGAGACCCCAGAGGAGGGGGTTCCTACAATGAGCAGTTCTTC	CSARDPRGGGSYNEQFF
NA	TRBJ2-1	TRBV5-1	NA	15	TGCGCCAGCAGCATGACAGCGAGGCCTAAGGATGAGCAGTTCTTC	CASSMTARPKDEQFF
NA	TRBJ1-2	TRBV12-3/TRBV12-4	NA	15	TGTGCCAGCAGTTTAATGGACCGAACTAACTATGGCTGCACCTTC	CASSLMDRTNYGCTF
NA	TRBJ1-1	TRBV28	NA	13	TGTGCCAGCAGGTTCGGACGGACGGGTGGAGCTTTCTTT	CASRFGRTGGAFF
few	TRBJ2-7	TRBV12-3/TRBV12-4	NA	13	TGTGCCAGCAGTTTGGGGAGGTGGGACGAGCAGTACTTC	CASSLGRWDEQYF
NA	TRBJ2-7	TRBV9	TRBD2	15	TGTGCCAGCAGCTCGGGACTAGGAGGACCCTACGAGCAGTACTTC	CASSSGLGGPYEQYF
few	TRBJ1-2	TRBV6-5	TRBD1	13	TGTGCCAGCAGTTACTCGACAGGGAAAGGCTACACCTTC	CASSYSTGKGYTF
NA	TRBJ1-5	TRBV10-3	NA	15	TGTGCCATCAGTGAAGTGAGAGCAGGGGACCAGCCCCAGCATTTT	CAISEVRAGDQPQHF
few	TRBJ2-1	TRBV20-1	TRBD2	12	TGCAGCCGGACTAGCGGCTACAATGAGCAGTTCTTC	CSRTSGYNEQFF
NA	TRBJ2-1	TRBV7-6	TRBD2	18	TGTGCCAGCAGTCCCGGGACTAGCGGACAAAGCTCCTACAATGAGCAGTTCTTC	CASSPGTSGQSSYNEQFF
few	TRBJ2-7	TRBV30	NA	13	TGTGCCTGGAGTCCCGACAGGTACCACGAGCAGTACTTC	CAWSPDRYHEQYF
once	TRBJ1-2	TRBV7-9	TRBD1	16	TGTGCCAGCAGCTTAGCCGGGACAGGCGCCAACTATGGCTACACCTTC	CASSLAGTGANYGYTF
NA	TRBJ1-6	TRBV7-8	TRBD1	16	TGTGCCAGCAGACGGGGGACAGATTTAGGGAATTCACCCCTCCACTTT	CASRRGTDLGNSPLHF
NA	TRBJ1-2	TRBV6-5	NA	14	TGTGCCAGCAGTTACTCTGAAGGGGAGTTCGGCTACACCTTC	CASSYSEGEFGYTF
many	TRBJ2-3	TRBV7-6	NA	15	TGTGCCAGCAGTCGTGAGGGGGGGGGCACAGATACGCAGTATTTT	CASSREGGGTDTQYF
few	TRBJ2-5	TRBV11-2	TRBD2	17	TGTGCCAGCAGCTTAGGGGCCCGGCTAGCGGGACAAGAGACCCAGTACTTC	CASSLGARLAGQETQYF
NA	TRBJ2-2	TRBV5-1	TRBD2	18	TGCGCCAGCAGCTTGGAGGTTAGCGGGAGTGATGTTGGCGGGGAGCTGTTTTTT	CASSLEVSGSDVGGELFF
NA	TRBJ1-4	TRBV2	NA	16	TGTGCTAGCATGGGGGACTTCCCAGCAGCTAATGAAAAACTGTTTTTT	CASMGDFPAANEKLFF
many	TRBJ2-7	TRBV29-1	NA	13	TGCAGCGTTGGTACAGGCTTTTCCTACGAGCAGTACTTC	CSVGTGFSYEQYF
few	TRBJ2-3	TRBV20-1	NA	11	TGCAGTGCTAATCATGTAGATACGCAGTATTTT	CSANHVDTQYF
NA	TRBJ1-5	TRBV2	TRBD1	13	TGTGCCAGCGCGGACAGGGTCGATCAGCCCCAGCATTTT	CASADRVDQPQHF
few	TRBJ1-2	TRBV28	NA	13	TGTGCCAGCAGTTTAACCCTGGGCTATGGCTACACCTTC	CASSLTLGYGYTF
NA	TRBJ2-4	TRBV28	TRBD1	16	TGTGCCAGCAGTGGACAGGTTTTGCTAGCCAAAAACATTCAGTACTTC	CASSGQVLLAKNIQYF
NA	TRBJ2-1	TRBV4-1	NA	14	TGCGCCAGCAGCCAATCCTGGGGGAGCGATGAGCAGTTCTTC	CASSQSWGSDEQFF
NA	TRBJ2-3	TRBV12-3/TRBV12-4	NA	17	TGTGCCAGCAGTTCCGGACTAGGGGGGGGGTTCACAGATACGCAGTATTTT	CASSSGLGGGFTDTQYF
few	TRBJ2-3	TRBV5-1	NA	12	TGCGCCAGCAGGTCCAACACAGATACGCAGTATTTT	CASRSNTDTQYF
few	TRBJ2-5	TRBV29-1	NA	12	TGCAGCGCCGGGCCAGGGGGGCAGACCCAGTACTTC	CSAGPGGQTQYF
few	TRBJ1-1	TRBV3-1	NA	14	TGTGCCAGCAGCCAAGATAGGGAACGCGCTGAAGCTTTCTTT	CASSQDRERAEAFF
NA	TRBJ1-2	TRBV19	TRBD1	14	TGTGCCAGTAGTATCTCTACAGGGGTCGGTGGCTACACCTTC	CASSISTGVGGYTF
few	TRBJ2-1	TRBV15	TRBD2	15	TGTGCCACCAGCAGAGAACGGACTAGCAGCAATGAGCAGTTCTTC	CATSRERTSSNEQFF
NA	TRBJ2-7	TRBV6-1	TRBD1	12	TGTGCCAGCCTGAGACAGGGGTACGAGCAGTACTTC	CASLRQGYEQYF
NA	TRBJ1-2	TRBV7-8	NA	15	TGTGCCAGCAGTACCCGTCTGGGTTCTAACTATGGCTACACCTTC	CASSTRLGSNYGYTF
many	TRBJ2-1	TRBV29-1	NA	11	TGCAGCTTCGTGCGGACGGATGAGCAGTTCTTC	CSFVRTDEQFF
few	TRBJ2-5	TRBV12-3/TRBV12-4	TRBD2	14	TGTGCCAGCAGATGGAGCGGGGGACAAGAGACCCAGTACTTC	CASRWSGGQETQYF
NA	TRBJ1-6	TRBV6-6	NA	13	TGTGCCACCGGAGGGGAGGGGAATTCACCCCTCCACTTT	CATGGEGNSPLHF
NA	TRBJ2-7	TRBV5-1	TRBD2	16	TGCGCCAGCCGCCTAGACGGACTAGCCCCGGTTGCGGAGCAGTACTTC	CASRLDGLAPVAEQYF
NA	TRBJ1-4	TRBV14	NA	15	TGTGCCAGCAACCCCAGGTACGGGCAAAATGAAAAACTGTTTTTT	CASNPRYGQNEKLFF
NA	TRBJ2-5	TRBV3-1	NA	15	TGTGCCAGCAGCGCGGAATTGGAGCGGCTGGAGACCCAGTACTTC	CASSAELERLETQYF
NA	TRBJ2-5	TRBV6-6	TRBD1	14	TGTGCCAGCAGAAACCCAGGGGGCGTGGAGACCCAGTACTTC	CASRNPGGVETQYF
NA	TRBJ2-5	TRBV21-1	NA	15	TGTGCCAGCAGCAAAATCCACGGGCCACAAGAGACCCAGTACTTC	CASSKIHGPQETQYF
once	TRBJ1-5	TRBV4-1	TRBD1	17	TGCGCCAGCAGCCAAGTAGGACAGGTTATCGGTCGTCAGCCCCAGCATTTT	CASSQVGQVIGRQPQHF
few	TRBJ2-7	TRBV20-1	TRBD2	13	TGCAGCGGACCCGGGGGGGTCTCCTACGAGCAGTACTTC	CSGPGGVSYEQYF
NA	TRBJ1-2	TRBV6-1	TRBD1	12	TGTGCCAGCAGTGCCGGGACAGGTGGCTGCACCTTC	CASSAGTGGCTF